Presented here are 17 T cell receptor beta chains from one specimen sequenced in a study of neurological immune-mediated disorders. Using its own MiXCR run on the 5' RACE reads, TCRdb lists one record per CDR3 protein. This sample yields more than 75,000 distinct CDR3 sequences, of which 10% are seen a single time; about 1.8% belongs to the top ten. Sequencing input: PBMCs. These receptors all come from a man aged 35-49 years in good health.

This clonotype showed up many times. This chain links TRBV6-9 with TRBJ1-1; 10 nucleotides align to TRBD1. The CDR3 sequence is 15 residues long. J gave up 4 bases and V 0 bases, and 2 bases lay outside the gene matches. CDR1 and CDR2 (germline): MNHGY, SVAAGI. The CDR3 reads CASSYSGQGTTEAFF. The CDR3 DNA reads as TGTGCCAGCAGTTATTCGGGACAGGGGACCACTGAAGCTTTCTTT.

This clonotype has at least ten counts. This chain links TRBV24-1 with TRBJ2-5; D possibly corresponds to TRBD2 (6 bases). The CDR3 has 17 amino acids. The germline V gene encodes CDR1 KGHDR and CDR2 SFDVKD. Trimming removed 3 bases at V and 1 base at J, with 17 bases between. The CDR3 region has the DNA TGTGCCACCAGTGATGGCGGGATGGGGTGGAGCCAAGAGACCCAGTACTTC. Protein product: CATSDGGMGWSQETQYF.

The table lists this clonotype with many counts. V gene TRBV2 combines with J gene TRBJ2-4; D possibly corresponds to TRBD2 (6 bases). The CDR3 spans 12 residues. Germline CDR1 reads SNHLY; CDR2 reads FYNNEI. The V gene lost 4 bases and the J gene lost 15 bases, with 16 bases spanning the gap. DNA of the CDR3: TGTGCCAGCAGTGGGGACTCTTCAAGGGGGTACTTC. Its protein product is CASSGDSSRGYF.

A remark on this clonotype: This clone may be a read error of a much larger clone one base away. The rearrangement joins TRBV5-1 to TRBJ2-3; 9 bases match TRBD2. The germline V gene encodes CDR1 SGHRS and CDR2 YFSETQ. CDR3 length: 15 residues. V lost 5 bases and J lost 2; bases outside the gene matches: 6. The DNA for the CDR3 is TGCGCCAGCAGGATAGCGGGGGACACCACAGATACGCAGTATTTT. It translates to CASRIAGDTTDTQYF.

This clonotype was observed a few times. The chain recombines TRBV25-1 with TRBJ2-2, with a tentative D call TRBD2 (5 bases). The germline gives CDR1 MGHDK, CDR2 SYGVNS. Trimming took off 3 bases at V and 6 bases at J, with 14 bases between the two ends. The CDR3 has 15 amino acids. CDR3 sequence: CASSDFLAGPGELFF. CDR3 in DNA: TGTGCCAGCAGTGACTTCCTAGCAGGCCCCGGGGAGCTGTTTTTT. Full variable domain (remainder filled in from reference TRBV25-1 and TRBJ2-2): EADIYQTPRYLVIGTGKKITLECSQTMGHDKMYWYQQDPGMELHLIHYSYGVNSTEKGDLSSESTVSRIRTEHFPLTLESARPSHTSQYLCASSDFLAGPGELFFGEGSRLTVL.

This clonotype has a count of ten or more. This sequence joins TRBV2 and TRBJ2-2, with D possibly matching TRBD1 (6 bases). The CDR3 runs to 13 residues. The germline CDR1 and CDR2 sequences are SNHLY and FYNNEI. Trimming removed 7 bases from V and 4 bases from J, with 10 bases in between. The CDR3, as DNA: TGTGCCAGCAAGACAGGAACCACCGGGGAGCTGTTTTTT. Its protein product is CASKTGTTGELFF.

There are many counts of this clonotype. The J gene is TRBJ2-1, the V gene TRBV11-2; D is unclear. V was shortened by 4 bases and J by 10 bases, with 11 bases between the two germline ends. This CDR3 has 12 amino acids. Germline V gives CDR1 SGHAT, CDR2 FQNNGV. CDR3 amino acids: CASSSELWEQFF. DNA for the CDR3: TGTGCCAGCAGCTCAGAGCTATGGGAGCAGTTCTTC. The full variable domain, completed using reference TRBV11-2 and TRBJ2-1, is EAGVAQSPRYKIIEKRQSVAFWCNPISGHATLYWYQQILGQGPKLLIQFQNNGVVDDSQLPKDRFSAERLKGVDSTLKIQPAKLEDSAVYLCASSSELWEQFFGPGTRLTVL.

This clonotype was observed many times. In DNA, the CDR3 is TGCGCCAGCAGTGGGGGACTAGCGGGCGATACGCAGTATTTT. The encoded protein is CASSGGLAGDTQYF. V gene TRBV10-2 combines with J gene TRBJ2-3, with TRBD2 identical over 12 bases. The J segment lost 6 bases and the V segment lost 4 bases, leaving 2 bases of the junction unmatched. Per germline, CDR1 WSHSY and CDR2 SAAADI. The CDR3 is 14 residues long.

This clonotype has at least ten counts. The gene calls are TRBV7-2 and TRBJ2-7; D perhaps matches TRBD1 (5 bases). V shed 4 bases and J shed 2 bases, with 15 bases lying between them. CDR1 and CDR2 (germline): SGHTA, FQGNSA. This CDR3 is 15 amino acids long. In DNA form, the CDR3 reads TGTGCCAGCAGCTACCGGACAATGGGTCCCTACGAGCAGTACTTC. Residues: CASSYRTMGPYEQYF.

At least ten counts were recorded for this clonotype. The genes are TRBV5-1 and TRBJ2-6; D is unresolved. Germline V gene sequence: CDR1 SGHRS, CDR2 YFSETQ. The CDR3 has 15 residues. The germline V and J ends were trimmed by 4 bases and 0 bases, with 8 bases remaining between them. Here the CDR3 reads CASSVSTSGANVLTF. The CDR3 DNA is TGCGCCAGCAGCGTTTCGACCTCTGGGGCCAACGTCCTGACTTTC. The entire variable domain, with the rest obtained from reference TRBV5-1 and TRBJ2-6, is as follows: KAGVTQTPRYLIKTRGQQVTLSCSPISGHRSVSWYQQTPGQGLQFLFEYFSETQRNKGNFPGRFSGRQFSNSRSEMNVSTLELGDSALYLCASSVSTSGANVLTFGAGSRLTVL.

The chain links TRBV2 to TRBJ2-7; weak D call: TRBD2 (5 bases). Germline CDR1 reads SNHLY; CDR2 reads FYNNEI. The ends were cut back, 0 bases at V and 6 bases at J, with 9 bases in the middle. The length of the CDR3 is 13 residues. CDR3 sequence reads: CASSEAHGVEQYF. The CDR3, as DNA: TGTGCCAGCAGTGAAGCTCACGGGGTCGAGCAGTACTTC.

As to this clonotype: A much larger clone differs by one base, so this may be a read error. V gene TRBV12-3 or TRBV12-4 combines with J gene TRBJ2-5; no firm D call. CDR3 length: 15 residues. The CDR3 sequence: CASSLGEALQDTQYF. The DNA for the CDR3 is TGTGCCAGCAGTTTAGGTGAGGCACTCCAAGATACCCAGTACTTC.

At least ten counts were recorded for this clonotype. The CDR3 bases are TGTGCCAGCAGCCCCCCGGAGAGGATCTATGGCTACACCTTC. Translation: CASSPPERIYGYTF. This chain uses TRBV7-9 with TRBJ1-2, with D hard to call. Trimming shortened V by 5 bases and J by 4 bases, and 14 bases separated the two germline ends. In germline, CDR1 is SEHNR, CDR2 FQNEAQ (reference sequence). CDR3 length equals 14 residues. Full variable domain (missing parts from reference TRBV7-9 and TRBJ1-2): DTGVSQNPRHKITKRGQNVTFRCDPISEHNRLYWYRQTLGQGPEFLTYFQNEAQLEKSRLLSDRFSAERPKGSFSTLEIQRTEQGDSAMYLCASSPPERIYGYTFGSGTRLTVV.

This clonotype showed up many times. The chain joins TRBV7-9 to TRBJ2-7; 7 bases fit TRBD1. Losses at the gene ends were 7 bases for V and 5 bases for J; bases not matched to a gene: 14. The CDR3 totals 15 residues. The germline V gene has CDR1 SEHNR and CDR2 FQNEAQ (reference sequence). The CDR3, as DNA: TGTGCCAGCACCCAATCAGGGGGAACAGCCAACGAGCAGTACTTC. This sequence encodes CASTQSGGTANEQYF.

This rearrangement joins TRBV15 to TRBJ2-2, with D possibly being TRBD1 (6 bases). CDR1 is LNHNV, CDR2 YYDKDF, per germline (reference sequence). The V end lost 3 bases, the J end lost 5 bases, and 19 bases lay between the germline ends. The CDR3 consists of 17 residues. The CDR3 DNA follows: TGTGCCACCAGCAGGGACCCGGGACAAACGGGAACCGGGGAGCTGTTTTTT. Translation: CATSRDPGQTGTGELFF.

This clonotype was counted many times. V gene TRBV20-1 combines with J gene TRBJ2-2, with 8 bases lining up with TRBD2. The germline V gene has CDR1 DFQATT and CDR2 SNEGSKA (reference sequence). V lost 0 bases, J lost 6 bases, and 3 bases stayed unmatched. CDR3 length equals 14 residues. The CDR3: CSARDRGGPGELFF. The CDR3 DNA follows: TGCAGTGCTAGAGATCGGGGGGGGCCCGGGGAGCTGTTTTTT.

Worth noting for this clonotype: One junction end does not reproduce the germline sequence, and a read error may be involved. The gene calls are TRBV6-5 and TRBJ2-7; 11 nucleotides line up with TRBD2. There are 16 residues in the CDR3. Germline CDR1 reads MNHEY; CDR2 reads SVGAGI. In nucleotides, the CDR3 is TGTGCCAGCAGTTACGACGCTAGCGGGAGGTACTACGAGCAATACTTC. Translation gives CASSYDASGRYYEQYF.